A selection of T cell receptor beta chains follows, all from one sample in a study of cytomegalovirus exposure and HLA in healthy donors. The repertoire was sequenced with immunoSEQ multiplex PCR; TCRdb's copy has only in-frame clones and lacks some. The sample has roughly 120,000 clones, 81% seen once. The sample was PBMCs. The receptors shown here come from a woman in her 30s in good health and CMV-seronegative. CDR3s include the opening cysteine and the closing phenylalanine or tryptophan. Fields, in order: J gene, clone size, V gene, D gene, CDR3 protein, CDR3 DNA. A D gene is named only where the DNA matches it firmly. Not every row has a clone size; where given, it reads once, few, many or a size class.

j_gene: TRBJ2-7; abundance: -; v_gene: TRBV9; d_gene: -; CDR3aa: CASSADGGGEQYF; CDR3nt: TGTGCCAGCAGCGCGGACGGAGGCGGCGAGCAGTACTTC
j_gene: TRBJ2-1; abundance: -; v_gene: TRBV10-1; d_gene: TRBD2; CDR3aa: CASSEASGLYNEQFF; CDR3nt: TGCGCCAGCAGTGAGGCTAGCGGCCTCTACAATGAGCAGTTCTTC
j_gene: TRBJ2-1; abundance: -; v_gene: TRBV7-9; d_gene: TRBD2; CDR3aa: CASSLGGGASYNEQFF; CDR3nt: TGTGCCAGCAGCTTAGGGGGAGGGGCCTCCTACAATGAGCAGTTCTTC
j_gene: TRBJ1-2; abundance: -; v_gene: TRBV7-8; d_gene: TRBD1; CDR3aa: CASSEDREGGYTF; CDR3nt: TGTGCCAGCAGCGAGGACAGGGAAGGTGGCTACACCTTC
j_gene: TRBJ1-6; abundance: -; v_gene: TRBV13; d_gene: -; CDR3aa: CASSVQGPLNSPLHF; CDR3nt: TGTGCCAGCAGCGTACAGGGTCCTCTGAATTCACCCCTCCACTTT
j_gene: TRBJ2-7; abundance: -; v_gene: TRBV7-9; d_gene: -; CDR3aa: CASSSPGEQYF; CDR3nt: TGTGCCAGCAGCTCGCCCGGCGAGCAGTACTTC
j_gene: TRBJ2-2; abundance: -; v_gene: TRBV27; d_gene: TRBD2; CDR3aa: CASSPGLGNTGELFF; CDR3nt: TGTGCCAGCAGTCCGGGACTAGGAAACACCGGGGAGCTGTTTTTT
j_gene: TRBJ2-2; abundance: -; v_gene: TRBV6-1; d_gene: TRBD2; CDR3aa: CASSGRTSGIRTGELFF; CDR3nt: TGTGCCAGCAGTGGACGGACTAGCGGGATAAGGACCGGGGAGCTGTTTTTT
j_gene: TRBJ1-5; abundance: -; v_gene: TRBV2; d_gene: -; CDR3aa: CASGGAGPSNQPQHF; CDR3nt: TGTGCCAGCGGTGGGGCAGGGCCGAGCAATCAGCCCCAGCATTTT
j_gene: TRBJ1-1; abundance: -; v_gene: TRBV29-1; d_gene: -; CDR3aa: CSVGDSPNTEAFF; CDR3nt: TGCAGCGTCGGGGACTCTCCGAACACTGAAGCTTTCTTT
j_gene: TRBJ2-1; abundance: few; v_gene: TRBV7-3; d_gene: TRBD2; CDR3aa: CASSYGLAGNNEQFF; CDR3nt: TGTGCCAGCAGCTACGGACTAGCGGGAAATAATGAGCAGTTCTTC
j_gene: TRBJ1-1; abundance: -; v_gene: TRBV18; d_gene: TRBD1; CDR3aa: CASSADRGNTEAFF; CDR3nt: TGTGCCAGCTCAGCCGACAGGGGAAATACTGAAGCTTTCTTT
j_gene: TRBJ2-2; abundance: few; v_gene: TRBV5-1; d_gene: -; CDR3aa: CASRRILVGMNTGELFF; CDR3nt: TGCGCCAGCAGACGGATACTAGTCGGAATGAACACCGGGGAGCTGTTTTTT
j_gene: TRBJ1-5; abundance: -; v_gene: TRBV28; d_gene: -; CDR3aa: CASSLDGDQPQHF; CDR3nt: TGTGCCAGCAGTTTGGACGGGGATCAGCCCCAGCATTTT
j_gene: TRBJ2-7; abundance: -; v_gene: TRBV5-8; d_gene: TRBD1; CDR3aa: CASSFMRQGYEQYF; CDR3nt: TGTGCCAGCAGCTTTATGAGACAGGGCTACGAGCAGTACTTC
j_gene: TRBJ2-5; abundance: -; v_gene: TRBV25-1; d_gene: TRBD2; CDR3aa: CASSPEELAGQETQYF; CDR3nt: TGTGCCAGCAGCCCCGAGGAGCTAGCGGGACAAGAGACCCAGTACTTC
j_gene: TRBJ1-3; abundance: -; v_gene: TRBV7-9; d_gene: -; CDR3aa: CASSQDRTSGNTIYF; CDR3nt: TGTGCCAGCAGCCAAGACAGGACCTCTGGAAACACCATATATTTT
j_gene: TRBJ2-7; abundance: -; v_gene: TRBV7-8; d_gene: -; CDR3aa: CASSPSEGIYEQYF; CDR3nt: TGTGCCAGCAGCCCCAGTGAGGGTATCTACGAGCAGTACTTC
j_gene: TRBJ2-3; abundance: -; v_gene: TRBV18; d_gene: TRBD1; CDR3aa: CASSPTGGATDTQYF; CDR3nt: TGTGCCAGCTCACCTACAGGGGGCGCAACAGATACGCAGTATTTT
j_gene: TRBJ2-7; abundance: -; v_gene: TRBV7-3; d_gene: -; CDR3aa: CASSSPGAPGEQYF; CDR3nt: TGTGCCAGCAGCTCCCCTGGGGCGCCTGGCGAGCAGTACTTC
j_gene: TRBJ2-3; abundance: -; v_gene: TRBV14; d_gene: -; CDR3aa: CASSQPPRRQQYF; CDR3nt: TGTGCCAGCAGCCAACCCCCCAGGCGCCAGCAGTATTTT
j_gene: TRBJ2-7; abundance: -; v_gene: TRBV5-1; d_gene: -; CDR3aa: CASSLRGDTTGYEQYF; CDR3nt: TGCGCCAGCAGCTTGCGCGGGGATACAACGGGGTACGAGCAGTACTTC
j_gene: TRBJ1-1; abundance: -; v_gene: TRBV5-1; d_gene: -; CDR3aa: CASSPGVGELNTEAFF; CDR3nt: TGCGCCAGCAGCCCGGGGGTAGGGGAGCTGAACACTGAAGCTTTCTTT
j_gene: TRBJ1-4; abundance: -; v_gene: TRBV5-5; d_gene: -; CDR3aa: CASSLVIFEKLFF; CDR3nt: TGTGCCAGCAGCTTGGTCATTTTTGAAAAACTGTTTTTT
j_gene: TRBJ2-3; abundance: -; v_gene: TRBV28; d_gene: -; CDR3aa: CASSLSARWGVGTDTQYF; CDR3nt: TGTGCCAGCAGTTTATCGGCGAGGTGGGGGGTTGGCACAGATACGCAGTATTTT
j_gene: TRBJ2-5; abundance: -; v_gene: TRBV7-8; d_gene: -; CDR3aa: CASSASGAGETQYF; CDR3nt: TGTGCCAGCAGCGCAAGTGGGGCTGGCGAGACCCAGTACTTC
j_gene: TRBJ2-3; abundance: -; v_gene: TRBV10-1; d_gene: TRBD2; CDR3aa: CASSEGLAGADTQYF; CDR3nt: TGCGCCAGCAGTGAGGGACTAGCGGGAGCAGATACGCAGTATTTT
j_gene: TRBJ1-2; abundance: -; v_gene: TRBV19; d_gene: TRBD1; CDR3aa: CASSIGDRLSGYTF; CDR3nt: TGTGCCAGTAGTATAGGGGACAGGTTATCCGGCTACACCTTC
j_gene: TRBJ1-1; abundance: few; v_gene: TRBV6-5; d_gene: TRBD1; CDR3aa: CASSYGQGHTEAFF; CDR3nt: TGTGCCAGCAGTTACGGACAGGGGCATACTGAAGCTTTCTTT
j_gene: TRBJ2-7; abundance: -; v_gene: TRBV7-2; d_gene: TRBD1; CDR3aa: CASSMGQDYEQYF; CDR3nt: TGTGCCAGCAGCATGGGACAGGACTACGAGCAGTACTTC
j_gene: TRBJ2-5; abundance: -; v_gene: TRBV28; d_gene: TRBD2; CDR3aa: CASSTGTSGEETQYF; CDR3nt: TGTGCCAGCAGTACCGGGACTAGCGGGGAAGAGACCCAGTACTTC
j_gene: TRBJ2-1; abundance: -; v_gene: TRBV16; d_gene: TRBD2; CDR3aa: CASSQSPHRTSGSNEQFF; CDR3nt: TGTGCCAGCAGCCAATCCCCCCACCGGACTAGCGGGAGCAATGAGCAGTTCTTC
j_gene: TRBJ2-2; abundance: -; v_gene: TRBV11-2; d_gene: TRBD2; CDR3aa: CASSLVLAGKTGELFF; CDR3nt: TGTGCCAGCAGCTTAGTTCTAGCGGGAAAGACCGGGGAGCTGTTTTTT
j_gene: TRBJ1-6; abundance: -; v_gene: TRBV10-1; d_gene: TRBD1; CDR3aa: CASSETGANSPLHF; CDR3nt: TGCGCCAGCAGTGAGACAGGGGCGAATTCACCCCTCCACTTT
j_gene: TRBJ2-5; abundance: -; v_gene: TRBV27; d_gene: -; CDR3aa: CASSTAQETQYF; CDR3nt: TGTGCCAGCAGTACAGCCCAAGAGACCCAGTACTTC
j_gene: TRBJ2-3; abundance: -; v_gene: TRBV7-2; d_gene: TRBD2; CDR3aa: CASRGLAGGADTQYF; CDR3nt: TGTGCCAGCAGAGGACTAGCGGGAGGAGCAGATACGCAGTATTTT
j_gene: TRBJ1-4; abundance: -; v_gene: TRBV27; d_gene: TRBD1; CDR3aa: CASSSGQKNEKLFF; CDR3nt: TGTGCCAGCAGTTCGGGACAGAAGAATGAAAAACTGTTTTTT
j_gene: TRBJ2-5; abundance: -; v_gene: TRBV7-6; d_gene: TRBD2; CDR3aa: CASSLRPGLADQETQYF; CDR3nt: TGTGCCAGCAGCTTAAGGCCGGGACTAGCGGATCAAGAGACCCAGTACTTC
j_gene: TRBJ2-1; abundance: -; v_gene: TRBV7-6; d_gene: TRBD2; CDR3aa: CASQSGSFLDEQFF; CDR3nt: TGTGCCAGTCAGAGCGGGAGCTTTCTGGATGAGCAGTTCTTC
j_gene: TRBJ2-7; abundance: -; v_gene: TRBV19; d_gene: -; CDR3aa: CASTPSTQGLNSYEQYF; CDR3nt: TGTGCCAGTACCCCATCAACCCAGGGGCTGAACTCCTACGAGCAGTACTTC
j_gene: TRBJ1-1; abundance: -; v_gene: TRBV29-1; d_gene: -; CDR3aa: CSAMGGITEAFF; CDR3nt: TGCAGCGCCATGGGAGGAATCACTGAAGCTTTCTTT
j_gene: TRBJ2-1; abundance: -; v_gene: TRBV19; d_gene: TRBD1; CDR3aa: CASSRGTGHNEQFF; CDR3nt: TGTGCCAGTAGTAGGGGGACAGGACACAATGAGCAGTTCTTC
j_gene: TRBJ2-7; abundance: -; v_gene: TRBV15; d_gene: -; CDR3aa: CATSREAMSSYEQYF; CDR3nt: TGTGCCACCAGCAGGGAAGCGATGAGCTCCTACGAGCAGTACTTC
j_gene: TRBJ2-5; abundance: -; v_gene: TRBV9; d_gene: TRBD1; CDR3aa: CASSARQGPETQYF; CDR3nt: TGTGCCAGCAGCGCCAGACAGGGCCCAGAGACCCAGTACTTC
j_gene: TRBJ1-1; abundance: -; v_gene: TRBV5-1; d_gene: -; CDR3aa: CASSRRGERDGAEAFF; CDR3nt: TGCGCCAGCAGCCGACGAGGGGAGCGGGATGGTGCTGAAGCTTTCTTT